Listed here are 15 T cell receptor beta chains from one sample, sequenced in a study of control samples from healthy donors and cancer patients. Assay: immunoSEQ multiplex PCR; the TCRdb copy retains only in-frame clones and omits some. Of under 150,000 clones detected, 70% to 90% appear once; the ten largest clones hold approximately 2.2%. The specimen sequenced was blood. The receptors come from an older woman in good health.

J is TRBJ2-7 and V is TRBV2; 9 positions match TRBD2. Germline CDR1 reads SNHLY; CDR2 reads FYNNEI. V lost 3 bases and J lost 4; bases outside the gene matches: 10. This CDR3 region has 16 residues. CDR3 in amino acids: CASSDERGAIWYEQYF. For the CDR3, the DNA is TGTGCCAGCAGTGACGAGCGGGGGGCTATTTGGTACGAGCAGTACTTC.

This chain connects TRBV20-1 to TRBJ2-7; TRBD1 is a possible D gene (6 bases). With 7 bases removed from V and 6 bases from J, the gap between germline ends came to 13 bases. Germline V gene lookup returns CDR1 DFQATT and CDR2 SNEGSKA (reference sequence). CDR3 length equals 11 residues. The CDR3 protein is CSVQGPGEQYF. The CDR3 bases are TGCAGTGTACAGGGACCGGGCGAGCAGTACTTC.

J is TRBJ1-3 and V is TRBV7-8; 7 bases match TRBD1. The CDR3 covers 16 residues. The junction had 10 bases not matched to a gene; V was cut back by 5 bases and J by 3 bases. Germline V CDR1 and CDR2: SGHVS, FQNEAQ. CDR3 DNA: TGTGCCAGCAGCGCAGCAGAGACAGGGCTTGGAAACACCATATATTTT. This translates into CASSAAETGLGNTIYF.

The genes are TRBV10-3 and TRBJ1-4; D uncertain. Germline CDR1 ENHRY, CDR2 SYGVKD. The CDR3 extends over 12 amino acids. Between the trimmed V and J ends, which lost 4 bases and 5 bases, there was a span of 5 bases. This chain's CDR3 is CAISVGNEKLFF. The CDR3 DNA reads TGTGCCATCAGTGTGGGGAATGAAAAACTGTTTTTT.

This chain links TRBV16 with TRBJ1-1; 7 bases fit TRBD1. The J segment lost 4 bases and the V segment lost 8 bases, leaving 7 bases of the junction unmatched. CDR3 length equals 13 residues. The germline V gene encodes CDR1 KGHSY and CDR2 FQNENV. CDR3 bases: TGTGCCAGCGGTACCAGGGGGTTCACTGAAGCTTTCTTT. Its protein is CASGTRGFTEAFF.

The chain links TRBV6-5 to TRBJ2-7, with D possibly TRBD1 on 6 matching bases. Germline assignment: CDR1 MNHEY and CDR2 SVGAGI. The CDR3 sequence is 15 residues long. V was shortened by 0 bases and J by 4 bases, with 13 bases between the two germline ends. The CDR3 DNA sequence: TGTGCCAGCAGTTACTCATTCCGGGACAATTACGAGCAGTACTTC. Translated: CASSYSFRDNYEQYF.

The J gene is TRBJ2-5, the V gene TRBV6-2 or TRBV6-3; TRBD2 matches 12 bases. Germline V gene lookup returns CDR1 MNHEY and CDR2 SVGEGT. This CDR3 is built from 18 residues. Losses at the gene ends were 5 bases for V and 0 bases for J; bases not matched to a gene: 10. The CDR3 bases are TGTGCCAGCAGTGGCGGACTAGCGGGGACTCTGTACCAAGAGACCCAGTACTTC. Its protein is CASSGGLAGTLYQETQYF.

V and J are TRBV5-1 and TRBJ1-6; TRBD1 agrees at 12 bases. Looked up from germline, CDR1 is SGHRS and CDR2 is YFSETQ. After removal of 0 bases from V and 11 bases from J, the junction contained 3 bases not matched to a gene. This CDR3 comprises 15 residues. The CDR3 loop reads CASSLGDRGPAPLHF. DNA for the CDR3: TGCGCCAGCAGCTTGGGGGACAGGGGGCCAGCACCCCTCCACTTT.

The rearrangement joins TRBV7-2 to TRBJ1-5, with D perhaps TRBD1 (6 bases). Germline lookup yields CDR1 SGHTA and CDR2 FQGNSA. The CDR3 has 14 amino acids. The V end was cut by 4 bases, the J end by 2 bases, with 9 bases between. CDR3 bases: TGTGCCAGCAGCTCCAGGGGAGGCAATCAGCCCCAGCATTTT. Translation gives CASSSRGGNQPQHF.

This sequence joins TRBV6-2 or TRBV6-3 and TRBJ1-2, with unresolved D. Per the germline V gene, CDR1 is MNHEY and CDR2 is SVGEGT. Trimming cost V 6 bases and J 2 bases, with 7 bases left between them. The CDR3 is made up of 12 amino acids. CDR3 amino acids: CASSPSNYGYTF. The CDR3 nucleotides are TGTGCCAGCAGCCCCTCCAACTATGGCTACACCTTC.

This chain links TRBV19 with TRBJ1-1; no firm D call. V shed 2 bases and J shed 0 bases, with 10 bases lying between them. Looked up from germline, CDR1 is LNHDA and CDR2 is SQIVND (reference sequence). The CDR3 totals 15 residues. CDR3 DNA: TGTGCCAGTAGTATAACGGGCAGTTTGAACACTGAAGCTTTCTTT. Translated, it gives CASSITGSLNTEAFF.

The rearrangement uses TRBV29-1 and TRBJ2-2, with TRBD1 as a possible D gene (6 bases). The CDR3 loop spans 13 amino acids. Germline CDR1 is SQVTM and CDR2 is ANQGSEA. With 3 bases removed from V and 5 bases from J, the gap between germline ends came to 10 bases. CDR3 nucleotide sequence: TGCAGCGTTGAGCAGGGGTGGACCGGGGAGCTGTTTTTT. Translated, it gives CSVEQGWTGELFF.

The J gene is TRBJ1-1, the V gene TRBV6-5; no clear D. Germline V gene data show CDR1 as MNHEY and CDR2 as SVGAGI. The CDR3 runs to 14 residues. Deletions cut 6 bases from V and 2 bases from J, with 13 bases between. The CDR3 loop is CASRTGWANTEAFF. The CDR3 DNA sequence: TGTGCCAGCAGAACCGGCTGGGCAAACACTGAAGCTTTCTTT.

The CDR3 bases are TGTGCCAGCTCACAAGGGAGGGGGCCGGTGACTGAAGCTTTCTTT. This translates into CASSQGRGPVTEAFF. The J gene is TRBJ1-1, the V gene TRBV18; 7 nucleotides align to TRBD1. Trimming at V came to 4 bases and at J to 5 bases, leaving 10 bases not matched to a gene. The CDR3 has 15 residues. Germline CDR1 KGHSH, CDR2 LQKENI.

The chain recombines TRBV2 with TRBJ2-7, with D possibly matching TRBD1 (5 bases). The CDR3 consists of 14 residues. Germline CDR1 reads SNHLY; CDR2 reads FYNNEI. Trimming stripped 2 bases from V and 3 bases from J, with 11 bases between. The CDR3 spells CASSELGQGYEQYF. DNA for the CDR3: TGTGCCAGCAGTGAATTGGGGCAGGGCTACGAGCAGTACTTC.